This T cell receptor (beta chain) was recovered during a study of regulatory T cells in long-lasting Graves disease (TCRdb year 2021). Turning to the overall study: Antithyroid drugs had been taken for less than 3 months by newly diagnosed Graves' disease patients. A total of 33 samples underwent TCR sequencing: approximately 13 from persistent and around 20 from newly diagnosed Graves' disease patients. Peripheral blood TCR sequencing and RNA sequencing compared persistent Graves' disease patients with newly diagnosed Graves' disease patients. The study took place in China and was registered as a clinical trial. General findings and caveats noted by the study authors: Preferential use of TRBV28, TRBJ1-2 and TRBJ2-5 was observed in persistent disease, whereas TRBV20-1 and TRBJ2-1 were favored in newly diagnosed disease. Lower TCR Shannon entropy and fewer highly expanded clones were observed in persistent Graves' disease patients than in newly diagnosed patients, which suggested clonal expansion. Sequencing and analysis were restricted to the TCR beta chain. Persistent patients shared more public clonotypes among themselves (2,741) than newly diagnosed patients did (more than 850). Peripheral blood alone was examined, since thyroid tissue, which constituted the primary lesion, could not be accessed. The authors acknowledged the small sample size as a limitation that may reduce accuracy.

Concerning this clonotype: It has no known antigen specificity. Base-call qualities are not available, and no considerably larger clone is one nucleotide away.

The time point label of this sample denotes: newly diagnosed GD, antithyroid drugs for less than 3 months. RNA was extracted from PBMCs in TRIzol for both TCR sequencing and RNA sequencing. Graves' disease was diagnosed according to American Thyroid Association guidelines. The patients came from an endocrinology department in Xi'an, China. From each patient, 7.5 to 10 milliliters of peripheral blood was collected into an EDTA anticoagulant tube. PBMCs were isolated by Ficoll Paque Plus density gradient separation without further T cell sorting. An Agilent 2100 Bioanalyzer and agarose gel were used to check RNA quality, while a NanoDrop 2000 measured RNA concentration. CDR1 and CDR2 (SGHDT, YYEEEE) derive from the germline V gene. The CDR3 holds 16 amino acids from the cysteine to the phenylalanine. Just the 48-base CDR3 DNA is kept, in frame starting at base 1. Between the V and J ends, shortened by 4 bases and 3 bases respectively, the junction contains 17 bases.

Library preparation employed multiplex PCR. For sequencing, an Illumina HiSeq 4000 was employed. iRepertoire HTBI primers and Arm-PCR amplification of CDR3 regions were used to construct TCR beta libraries. Before sequencing, the PCR products went through gel purification. Concerning the study's data processing: Across samples, about 63 TRBV and roughly 15 TRBJ segments were identified and used for gene usage analysis of CDR3 amino acid clonotypes. COPE and FqMerger were used to merge filtered high-quality paired reads into contigs. BLAST was used to align contigs to IMGT TRBV, TRBD and TRBJ reference genes, with CDR3 defined following IMGT. Highly expanded clones were defined as clonotypes with a frequency above 0.1%. Shannon entropy served as the measure of repertoire diversity, while the Gini coefficient captured V-J evenness. A clonotype found in more than one individual was treated as public. The public reads were run again by TCRdb, first through fastp at Q25 and then through MiXCR, and only productive beta chains were kept. Duplicate CDR3 protein sequences are folded into a single record with the most common DNA and genes. For this entry, the V and J calls and clone size follow TCRdb and not the study's own pipeline. The table for this sample lists roughly 510,000 distinct CDR3 sequences; about 15% of them were counted only once. 12% of the sample is in the top ten clones.

The data were also submitted as part of a second study, on T cells in Graves' hyperthyroidism and ophthalmopathy. Drawing on the second study: Stable Graves' hyperthyroidism was defined as no progression to ophthalmopathy during 18 months of follow-up. Hyperthyroidism patients were newly diagnosed, with disease duration under 2 months, and aged 18 to 65 years. Any patient with an uncontrolled infection, another autoimmune disease, pregnancy or lactation was excluded. Clinical symptoms, serum thyroxine and TRAb, thyroid ultrasound, and orbital computed tomography formed the basis for the diagnoses. The first round of RT-PCR for the TCR CDR3 was performed with the HTBI primer set and the Qiagen OneStep RT-PCR kit. Blood samples also contained most of the expanded thyroid clonotypes (frequency above 0.001), which suggests that blood repertoires may reflect thyroid immune responses. In cross-validation, a model built on a 13 V-J signature told ophthalmopathy apart from stable hyperthyroidism with under 90% sensitivity and approximately 81% specificity, and in testing the same model reached 80%/75%. During validation, the model predicted progression to ophthalmopathy a median of approximately 6.5 months ahead of onset, with approximately 70% sensitivity and about 75% specificity. To identify distinguishing TCR V-J signatures, a discovery cohort of around 98 patients was used, comprising some 45 with Graves' ophthalmopathy and roughly 60 with stable Graves' hyperthyroidism. Prospective prediction of ophthalmopathy was tested in an independent validation cohort consisting of fewer than 20 hyperthyroidism patients and approximately 16 patients who later progressed to ophthalmopathy. The roughly 100 discovery patients were randomly split 7:3 into training and test sets. The study also compared thyroid tissue and blood T-cell repertoires from about six Graves' hyperthyroidism patients. After sampling, hyperthyroidism patients received methimazole starting at 30 mg daily, and ophthalmopathy patients received high-dose intravenous methylprednisolone. Libraries were constructed in a second round of multiplex PCR, after which size selection and purification were carried out. Sequencing of the libraries was done on an Illumina HiSeq2000 using paired-end 100 bp reads. Raw data were processed with SOAPnuke, discarding reads with adapters, uncalled bases, mean Phred below 15, or no exact constant-primer or identifier match. High-quality paired reads were merged using COPE v1.2.5, and each unique nucleotide sequence was defined as a clonotype. MiTCR v1.1 was used to align clonotypes to the IMGT TRBV, TRBD and TRBJ reference segments. Only V-J combinations with frequency above 0.0001, covering 99% to 99.2% of repertoires, were analysed. A TCS score was defined as the ratio between F50 (clonal expansion) and ExV (chaos), using BLOSUM62-based TCRdist between CDR3 peptides within each V-J. Welch's t-statistics and random forest reduced 500 to 650 V-J features to about 12, which were used in a naive Bayes classifier (R e1071). No statistical method was used to set the sample size in advance, and investigators knew the group allocation. The paper reports TCR Vbeta CDR3 sequencing of some 140 peripheral blood samples: around 45 ophthalmopathy, about 75 hyperthyroidism and around 17 progressor patients.

The source of this sequence is a man between 18 and 29 years old with Graves disease. Donor details come from another sample of the same person, matched by shared clones. The sequence joins TRBV5-6 to TRBJ1-5; the D gene is perhaps TRBD1, on 6 matching bases. The sample in question was peripheral blood mononuclear cells (PBMCs), obtained at new diagnosis, from a patient treated with antithyroid drugs. The encoded CDR3 is CASSLGPRTDNQPQHF. The DNA reads TGTGCCAGCAGCCTCGGACCGAGGACAGACAATCAGCCCCAGCATTTT. Beyond the CDR3, the reference TRBV5-6 and TRBJ1-5 genes provide the residues; the full variable domain reads: DAGVTQSPTHLIKTRGQQVTLRCSPKSGHDTVSWYQQALGQGPQFIFQYYEEEERQRGNFPDRFSGHQFPNYSSELNVNALLLGDSALYLCASSLGPRTDNQPQHFGDGTRLSIL.